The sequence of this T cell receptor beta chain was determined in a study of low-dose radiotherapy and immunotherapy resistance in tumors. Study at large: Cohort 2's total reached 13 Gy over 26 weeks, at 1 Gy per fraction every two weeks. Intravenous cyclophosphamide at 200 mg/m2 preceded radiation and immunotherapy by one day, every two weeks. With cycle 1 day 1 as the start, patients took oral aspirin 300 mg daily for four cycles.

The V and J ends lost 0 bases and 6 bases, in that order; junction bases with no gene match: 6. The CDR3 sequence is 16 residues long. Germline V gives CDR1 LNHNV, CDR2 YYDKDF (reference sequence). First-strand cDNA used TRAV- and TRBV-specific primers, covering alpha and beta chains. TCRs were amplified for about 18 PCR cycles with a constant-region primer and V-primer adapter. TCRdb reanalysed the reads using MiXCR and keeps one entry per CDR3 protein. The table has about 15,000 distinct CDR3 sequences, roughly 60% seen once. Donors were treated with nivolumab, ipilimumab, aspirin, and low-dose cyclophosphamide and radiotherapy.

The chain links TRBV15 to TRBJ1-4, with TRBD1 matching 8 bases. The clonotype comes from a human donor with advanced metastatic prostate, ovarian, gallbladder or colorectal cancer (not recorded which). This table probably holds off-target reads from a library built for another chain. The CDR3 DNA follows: TGTGCCACCAGCAGAGATTCCGGGACAGGATATGAAAAACTGTTTTTT. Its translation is CATSRDSGTGYEKLFF.